Below, 14 T cell receptor beta chains from the same sample are listed, as sequenced in a study of T-cell reconstitution after alpha-beta-depleted transplantation in children. Unique molecular identifiers were incorporated during preparation of the TCRbeta library. TCRdb itself ran the PCR reads through MiXCR, one entry per CDR3 protein. The sample yields a few hundred thousand distinct CDR3 sequences, 10% seen once. Here the sequenced sample was PBMCs from the stem cell graft donor, taken from the stem cell graft. These receptors all stem from a human donor who donated a stem cell graft to a child with acute lymphoblastic leukemia.

In its sample, this clonotype was seen a few times. The rearrangement links TRBV11-1 to TRBJ2-2; D gene unclear. V lost 6 bases and J 3 bases, leaving 23 bases between the germline ends. The germline CDR1 and CDR2 sequences are SGHAT and FQDESV (reference sequence). There are 18 residues in the CDR3. In DNA form, the CDR3 reads TGTGCCAGCAGACCTCGGAACCCGGGCTCCCGGGACACCGGGGAGCTGTTTTTT. Protein: CASRPRNPGSRDTGELFF.

A few counts support this clonotype. This chain links TRBV4-2 with TRBJ2-3; 13 bases align to TRBD2. The CDR3 runs 18 residues. The V gene's germline CDR1 is LGHNA and CDR2 YNFKEQ. V lost 4 bases, J lost 6 bases, and 13 bases stayed unmatched. Here the CDR3 reads CASSLSGRTSGRGDTQYF. The CDR3, as DNA: TGTGCCAGCAGCCTATCTGGGAGGACTAGCGGGAGAGGGGATACGCAGTATTTT.

This clonotype was recorded a few times. This sequence joins TRBV5-6 and TRBJ1-1, with 8 bases aligning to TRBD1. Germline V gives CDR1 SGHDT, CDR2 YYEEEE. The V segment lost 5 bases and the J segment 2 bases; nucleotides outside the gene matches: 5. This CDR3 has 14 amino acids. CDR3 nucleotides: TGTGCCAGCAGGCAGACAGGGGCCAACACTGAAGCTTTCTTT. This gives the protein CASRQTGANTEAFF.

V usage is TRBV13 and J usage is TRBJ2-3; TRBD1 agrees at 8 bases. Germline V CDR1 and CDR2: PRHDT, FYEKMQ (reference sequence). The CDR3 extends over 15 amino acids. V trimming: 5 bases; J trimming: 4 bases; junction bases outside the gene matches: 8. CDR3 amino acids: CASSQLDRVADTQYF. The DNA of the CDR3 is TGTGCCAGCAGCCAATTGGACAGGGTGGCAGATACGCAGTATTTT.

This sequence joins TRBV5-1 and TRBJ2-5, with D perhaps TRBD1 (5 bases). The CDR3 runs to 13 residues. V was shortened by 0 bases and J by 3 bases, with 6 bases between the two germline ends. Looked up from germline, CDR1 is SGHRS and CDR2 is YFSETQ. The CDR3 DNA sequence: TGCGCCAGCAGCTTGGAAGGGGAAGAGACCCAGTACTTC. Protein sequence: CASSLEGEETQYF.

The chain combines TRBV4-3 with TRBJ1-2; 7 bases line up with TRBD1. The CDR3 sequence is 15 residues long. Per germline, CDR1 LGHNA and CDR2 YSLEER. Trimming at V came to 5 bases and at J to 4 bases, leaving 10 bases not matched to a gene. The CDR3 spells CASSYTGQAAYGYTF. The CDR3, as DNA: TGCGCCAGCAGCTACACAGGACAGGCGGCCTATGGCTACACCTTC.

This clonotype appeared many times. This chain uses TRBV2 with TRBJ2-1; 8 nucleotides line up with TRBD2. V gave up 3 bases and J gave up 1 base; unmatched junction bases: 5. The germline CDR1 and CDR2 sequences are SNHLY and FYNNEI. The CDR3 loop spans 16 amino acids. CDR3 sequence reads: CASSDIGLASYNEQFF. The DNA of the CDR3 is TGTGCCAGCAGTGATATTGGACTAGCTTCCTACAATGAGCAGTTCTTC.

This clonotype has only a few counts. This chain joins TRBV2 and TRBJ2-3, with D perhaps assigned TRBD1 or TRBD2 (5 bases each). The CDR3 runs 15 residues. With 6 bases removed from V and 4 bases from J, the gap between germline ends came to 17 bases. Germline CDR1 is SNHLY and CDR2 is FYNNEI. The CDR3 nucleotides are TGTGCCAGCAGCCCAGGTGGGGGAGTATCAGATACGCAGTATTTT. Residues: CASSPGGGVSDTQYF.

This clonotype was seen only a few times. The chain couples TRBV25-1 to TRBJ2-7, with D hard to call. This CDR3 is 16 amino acids long. Germline V gene lookup returns CDR1 MGHDK and CDR2 SYGVNS. With 7 bases removed from V and 2 bases from J, the gap between germline ends came to 21 bases. Here the CDR3 DNA reads TGTGCCAGCATGATGGACCGCGACGAGCAGGCCTACGAGCAGTACTTC. Translating it yields CASMMDRDEQAYEQYF.

V gene TRBV7-2 combines with J gene TRBJ2-3, with 7 bases matching TRBD1. Losses at the gene ends were 2 bases for V and 2 bases for J; bases not matched to a gene: 4. The CDR3 has 15 amino acids. Per germline, CDR1 SGHTA and CDR2 FQGNSA. The CDR3 DNA reads TGTGCCAGCAGCTTATGGGACAGAGACACAGATACGCAGTATTTT. Its translation: CASSLWDRDTDTQYF.

The chain carries TRBV7-2 and TRBJ2-1; a weak D match, TRBD1 (6 bases). In germline, CDR1 is SGHTA, CDR2 FQGNSA. V was trimmed by 5 bases and J by 5 bases, leaving 19 bases between them. There are 16 residues in the CDR3. DNA of the CDR3: TGTGCCAGCAGCAGCTTATTGGCAGGGGACCACAATGAGCAGTTCTTC. It encodes CASSSLLAGDHNEQFF.

The chain employs TRBV14 and TRBJ2-2; possibly TRBD2 for D (6 bases). The V end lost 1 base, the J end lost 3 bases, and 24 bases lay between the germline ends. The length of the CDR3 is 20 residues. Germline V gene data show CDR1 as SGHDN and CDR2 as FVKESK. In DNA, the CDR3 is TGTGCCAGCAGCCAAGGTCCGTGGGCGGGATTGGACGTAGACACCGGGGAGCTGTTTTTT. Translation: CASSQGPWAGLDVDTGELFF.

This clonotype has more than one count but fewer than ten. This sequence joins TRBV5-1 and TRBJ2-3; D remains unclear. The CDR3 has 13 amino acids. Looked up from germline, CDR1 is SGHRS and CDR2 is YFSETQ. Deletions cut 5 bases from V and 0 bases from J, with 7 bases between. CDR3 DNA sequence: TGCGCCAGCAGACCCCGGAGCACAGATACGCAGTATTTT. This sequence encodes CASRPRSTDTQYF.

The chain links TRBV12-3 or TRBV12-4 to TRBJ2-1; 10 bases are shared with TRBD2. V gave up 4 bases and J gave up 8 bases; unmatched junction bases: 11. The CDR3 length is 16 residues. The CDR3 coding sequence is TGTGCCAGCAGTTCTGAGCGGGAGGGCCGCGGGGATGAGCAGTTCTTC. It yields the protein CASSSEREGRGDEQFF.